This T cell receptor (beta chain) comes out of a study of blood T cell repertoires in COVID-19. Turning to the study itself: Collection of acute and convalescent COVID-19 samples took place in the United States, Italy and Spain.

Donors in Cohort 3 counted as recovered after two negative PCRs, clearance, or symptom resolution. The germline gives CDR1 LNHNV, CDR2 YYDKDF (reference sequence). V lost 3 bases to trimming and J lost 0 bases, with 13 bases between them. The CDR3 has 16 amino acids. Measured with immunoSEQ multiplex PCR; TCRdb has only the in-frame clones, and not every one. The sample records over 300,000 clones, 87% being singletons. This clonotype originated in a woman in her 30s who had recovered from COVID-19. Sequencing was performed on PBMCs or T cells enriched from blood (not recorded which). The chain is built from TRBV15 and TRBJ2-3, with D possibly TRBD2 on 6 matching bases. Written as DNA, the CDR3 is TGTGCCACCAGCAGGGACTCAGGGACTAGCACAGATACGCAGTATTTT. Amino acid sequence: CATSRDSGTSTDTQYF. Full variable domain (missing parts from reference TRBV15 and TRBJ2-3): DAMVIQNPRYQVTQFGKPVTLSCSQTLNHNVMYWYQQKSSQAPKLLFHYYDKDFNNEADTPDNFQSRRPNTSFCFLDIRSPGLGDTAMYLCATSRDSGTSTDTQYFGPGTRLTVL.